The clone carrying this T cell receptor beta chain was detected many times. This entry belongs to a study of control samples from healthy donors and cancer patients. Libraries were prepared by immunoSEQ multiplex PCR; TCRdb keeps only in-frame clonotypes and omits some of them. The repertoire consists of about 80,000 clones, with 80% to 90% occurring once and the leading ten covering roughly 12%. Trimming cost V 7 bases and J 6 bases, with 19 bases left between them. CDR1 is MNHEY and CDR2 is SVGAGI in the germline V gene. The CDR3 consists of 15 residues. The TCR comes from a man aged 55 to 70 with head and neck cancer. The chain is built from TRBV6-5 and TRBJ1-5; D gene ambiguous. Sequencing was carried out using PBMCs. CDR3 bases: TGTGCCAGCATGGAGGATTCTGGGCAACCTCAGCCCCAGCATTTT. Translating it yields CASMEDSGQPQPQHF.